This TCR beta chain was sequenced in a study of blood T cell repertoires in COVID-19. Seattle patients were enrolled during active infection and followed longitudinally. As processed by the authors: Counts of nucleated cells, estimated from reference gene primer amplification, were obtained. Repertoires were generated with immunoSEQ multiplex PCR, while TCRdb's copy carries only in-frame clones and drops some. V, J and clone size were drawn from that table, and D and trimming were deduced from the DNA. The data show hundreds of thousands of clones, about nine tenths seen once. This clone was seen more than once but under ten times. The CDR3 is 17 residues long. V trimming: 2 bases; J trimming: 6 bases; junction bases outside the gene matches: 10. Germline CDR1 KGHDR, CDR2 SFDVKD.

Source material: peripheral blood. The chain joins TRBV24-1 to TRBJ2-1; 9 positions match TRBD1. This receptor was obtained from a woman aged 70-85 years with COVID-19, enrolled during active disease. The CDR3 is CATSDSLTGGISNEQFF. CDR3 bases: TGTGCCACCAGTGATTCACTCACAGGGGGCATAAGCAATGAGCAGTTCTTC.